This T cell receptor (beta chain) was sequenced during a study of tumor and adjacent non-tumor tissue in lung cancer (dated by TCRdb to about 2018). About the full investigation: By cancer type, the cohort comprised eleven to twelve adenocarcinoma patients, a couple of squamous cell carcinoma patients and 1 small cell lung cancer patient. Ages among the approximately 15 patients ranged from roughly 31 to 76 years, there were approximately 10 men and 5 women, and disease was at TNM stage I to III. For each patient, one tumor sample and one normal lung sample were taken, giving about 29 paired specimens that underwent TCRbeta CDR3 sequencing. Sequencing generated a total of 130,000,000 or so productive TCRbeta reads, averaging around 4 million reads per sample. Bulk TCRbeta repertoires were compared between lung tumor tissue and matched distant non-tumor lung tissue obtained from approximately 16 lung cancer patients. The paper's findings and limits, for the study overall: TCR diversity (inverse Simpson) was significantly higher in tumor than in normal lung tissue (roughly 430 vs 170, P = 0.0075, Mann-Whitney U test). The methods do not name the sequencing platform or mention unique molecular identifiers. Peripheral blood was not sequenced, so blood TCRbeta repertoires were not examined in the lung cancer patients of the study. Significantly higher TCR diversity was found in younger patients, and higher tumor TCR diversity was associated with shorter overall and disease-free survival. With only 15 patients in the cohort, the authors noted that larger samples and more detailed clinical data are needed. The top 100 clones made up a significantly larger cumulative share of the repertoire in normal lung than in tumor tissue.

The sample holds many counts of this clonotype. This receptor's antigen is unknown. No clone much larger than this one lies a single base away; base qualities are absent. Via the germline V gene, CDR1 is MNHEY and CDR2 SVGAGI. Germline trimming: 6 bases from V, 2 bases from J; junction bases outside gene matches: 10. Its CDR3 holds 15 amino acids, cysteine through phenylalanine. The read is trimmed to its CDR3 DNA, 45 bases read in frame from base 1. The protocol used for the library was multiplex PCR. Sequenced using an Illumina HiSeq 2500. TCRbeta libraries were constructed through three rounds of nested PCR with primers (Table S4) according to protocols modified from ARM-PCR. Before sequencing, PCR products of 200-500 bp were excised from the gel and purified with the QIAquick gel extraction kit. Per the authors' processing: Reads were cleaned with Trimmomatic, merged with FLASH into complete CDR3 sequences, and assigned to V(D)J germline segments with MiTCR. Clonal diversity was computed as the inverse Simpson's index with VDJtools. A read counted as productive if the sequence was in-frame and lacked a premature stop codon. The public reads were reprocessed in TCRdb via fastp at Q25 and MiXCR, keeping in-frame beta chains. Rows merge per CDR3 protein into single entries with the most common DNA and genes. The V and J calls shown here were made by TCRdb, not taken from the authors' results. The sample data list some 100,000 distinct CDR3 sequences, and about 64% of these were observed just once. The ten largest clones represent around a fifth of the sample.

RNA was isolated from bulk, unsorted tissue, and RNA quality was assessed with a NanoDrop ND-1000 and an Agilent 2100. Normal lung samples were distant non-tumor tissue taken more than 3 cm from the tumor edge. Newly diagnosed lung cancer patients without prior chemotherapy who had been admitted for thoracic surgery in China between August and November 2014 were enrolled as donors. The study excluded patients who had received radiotherapy or chemotherapy before or who had another cancer at the same time. Pieces of surgical tissue measuring 1-2 cm3 were kept in RNAlater solution and stored at -80 degrees C until use.

Sequencing used distant non-tumor lung tissue. This sequence was found in a man aged 55 to 70 with non-small cell lung cancer. This sequence uses TRBV6-5 and TRBJ2-7; the junction holds 7 bases that match TRBD1. The CDR3 reads as follows: CASRAGTAQTYEQYF. In nucleotide form, the sequence is TGTGCCAGCAGGGCCGGGACAGCCCAGACCTACGAGCAGTACTTC.